The clone carrying this T cell receptor beta chain occurred many times. The germline CDR1 and CDR2 sequences are LNHDA and SQIVND (reference sequence). CDR3 length: 14 amino acids. With V trimmed by 8 bases and J by 5 bases, 5 bases remained unmatched. What was amplified from RNA transcripts were TCR beta CDR3 regions. Initially, a first-round RT-PCR of the TCR CDR3 employed the HTBI primer set. A single record per CDR3 protein comes from TCRdb applying MiXCR to the multiplex PCR reads. Of 200,000 to 250,000 distinct CDR3 sequences in the sample, 17% are singletons; the top ten hold 50%. These data come from a study of T cells in Graves' hyperthyroidism and ophthalmopathy. Turning to the study itself: Peripheral blood draws took place at initial diagnosis, ahead of any treatment.

Uncontrolled infections, other autoimmune diseases, pregnancy or lactation led to exclusion of patients. Used for diagnoses were clinical symptoms, serum thyroxine and TRAb, thyroid ultrasound and orbital computed tomography. The chain recombines TRBV19 with TRBJ2-2; the match to TRBD1 covers 10 bases. This clonotype originated in a man aged 50 to 60 with Graves' hyperthyroidism. The specimen sequenced was blood. CDR3 sequence: CASETGGKTGELFF. For the CDR3, the DNA is TGTGCCAGTGAGACAGGGGGCAAGACCGGGGAGCTGTTTTTT.